Sequencing of this TCR beta chain was carried out in a study of technical replicates of blood from a handful of donors. This table comes from immunoSEQ multiplex PCR, and its TCRdb copy is limited to in-frame clones, with some not included. Among 70,000 to 95,000 clones listed, nearly 98% were seen once. The V gene's germline CDR1 is ENHRY and CDR2 SYGVKD. Trimming removed 0 bases at V and 8 bases at J, with 17 bases between. This CDR3 spans 16 amino acids. Sample: T cells isolated from PBMCs. This receptor was obtained from a human donor in good health. The chain uses TRBV10-3 and TRBJ2-1; D remains ambiguous. Here the CDR3 reads CAISESHWRLGDEQFF. CDR3 sequence (DNA): TGTGCCATCAGTGAGTCACACTGGAGATTAGGCGATGAGCAGTTCTTC.